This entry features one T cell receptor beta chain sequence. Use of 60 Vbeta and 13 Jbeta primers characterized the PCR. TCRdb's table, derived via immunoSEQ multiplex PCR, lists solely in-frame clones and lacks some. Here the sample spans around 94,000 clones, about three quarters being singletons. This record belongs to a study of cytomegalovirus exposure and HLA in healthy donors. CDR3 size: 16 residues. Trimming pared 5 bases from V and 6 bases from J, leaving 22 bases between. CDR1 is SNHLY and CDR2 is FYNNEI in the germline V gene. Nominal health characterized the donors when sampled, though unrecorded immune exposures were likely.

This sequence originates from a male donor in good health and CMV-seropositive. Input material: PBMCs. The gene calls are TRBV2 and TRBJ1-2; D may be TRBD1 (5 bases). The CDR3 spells CASSSYALRGGNGYTF. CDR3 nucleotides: TGTGCCAGCAGTTCCTACGCCTTGCGGGGGGGGAATGGCTACACCTTC.